These 21 T cell receptor beta chains were all obtained from the same sample, sequenced in a study of OX40 agonist ivuxolimab in advanced cancers. The table came from immunoSEQ multiplex PCR; TCRdb's copy has only in-frame clones and leaves some out. The sample shows roughly 100,000 clones, 90% of them seen only once. The sample was CD4+ or CD8+ T cells sorted from blood, taken in a trial of the OX40 agonist ivuxolimab. These receptors were obtained from an adult with an advanced solid tumor such as melanoma, head and neck, liver or kidney cancer.

This chain links TRBV29-1 with TRBJ2-1, with D possibly called TRBD1 or TRBD2 (5 bases each). CDR1 and CDR2 (germline): SQVTM, ANQGSEA. CDR3 length equals 12 residues. V dropped 3 bases and J dropped 6 bases, with 9 bases sitting between them. CDR3 in DNA: TGCAGCGTTGACGAGGGGTTCAATGAGCAGTTCTTC. It encodes CSVDEGFNEQFF.

The chain couples TRBV11-2 to TRBJ1-2, with unresolved D. The CDR3 totals 13 residues. Germline lookup yields CDR1 SGHAT and CDR2 FQNNGV. V lost 0 bases and J lost 9, with 11 bases in between. CDR3 sequence: CASSLEVRSSYTF. The CDR3 DNA follows: TGTGCCAGCAGCTTAGAGGTCAGGTCGAGCTACACCTTC. Full variable domain (remainder filled in from reference TRBV11-2 and TRBJ1-2): EAGVAQSPRYKIIEKRQSVAFWCNPISGHATLYWYQQILGQGPKLLIQFQNNGVVDDSQLPKDRFSAERLKGVDSTLKIQPAKLEDSAVYLCASSLEVRSSYTFGSGTRLTVV.

This clone was found once. This chain uses TRBV5-1 with TRBJ1-1; D not certain. This CDR3 has 13 residues. Germline V gene data show CDR1 as SGHRS and CDR2 as YFSETQ. Trimming cost V 3 bases and J 6 bases, with 12 bases left between them. The DNA of the CDR3 is TGCGCCAGCAGCTGGAGGGCGGGATCTGAAGCTTTCTTT. Amino acids: CASSWRAGSEAFF.

This clone was counted only a few times. The rearrangement uses TRBV5-5 and TRBJ2-1; 9 bases are a match to TRBD2. Germline assignment: CDR1 SGHKS and CDR2 YYEKEE (reference sequence). V gave up 2 bases and J gave up 8 bases; unmatched junction bases: 5. The length of the CDR3 is 14 residues. The CDR3 DNA sequence: TGTGCCAGCAGCTTTAGCGGGAGCGGCGATGAGCAGTTCTTC. This gives the protein CASSFSGSGDEQFF.

V and J are TRBV15 and TRBJ1-1, with D possibly being TRBD1 (6 bases). This CDR3 contains 14 residues. Germline loops: CDR1 LNHNV, CDR2 YYDKDF (reference sequence). V was pared by 0 bases and J by 7 bases, with 12 bases between. CDR3 coding DNA: TGTGCCACCAGCAGAGATCGGACAGCCCTTGAAGCTTTCTTT. It specifies CATSRDRTALEAFF.

This clone was found a few times. The chain uses TRBV9 and TRBJ1-5; D possibly corresponds to TRBD1 (5 bases). The CDR3 consists of 13 residues. The germline CDR1 and CDR2 sequences are SGDLS and YYNGEE. V was pared by 2 bases and J by 7 bases, with 10 bases between. CDR3 in amino acids: CASSVRGDQPQHF. CDR3 coding DNA: TGTGCCAGCAGCGTTAGAGGGGACCAGCCCCAGCATTTT.

The rearrangement links TRBV7-2 to TRBJ2-7; D is unclear. The CDR3 contains 13 residues. CDR1 SGHTA and CDR2 FQGNSA come from the germline V gene. Trimming removed 0 bases from V and 7 bases from J, with 10 bases in between. The CDR3, as DNA: TGTGCCAGCAGCTTAGCTCTCCCGACGGAGCAGTACTTC. This encodes CASSLALPTEQYF.

The rearrangement joins TRBV28 to TRBJ2-1; 9 nucleotides line up with TRBD1. V was pared by 2 bases and J by 4 bases, with 3 bases of the junction left unmatched. The CDR3 length is 15 residues. The germline V gene has CDR1 MDHEN and CDR2 SYDVKM. The DNA for the CDR3 is TGTGCCAGCAGTTTAAGGGGACAGGGTTACAATGAGCAGTTCTTC. Encoded protein: CASSLRGQGYNEQFF. Drawing the rest from reference TRBV28 and TRBJ2-1, the complete variable domain is DVKVTQSSRYLVKRTGEKVFLECVQDMDHENMFWYRQDPGLGLRLIYFSYDVKMKEKGDIPEGYSVSREKKERFSLILESASTNQTSMYLCASSLRGQGYNEQFFGPGTRLTVL.

The J gene is TRBJ1-3, the V gene TRBV6-5; D ambiguous. Trimming took 7 bases from V and 6 from J, leaving 7 bases between them. CDR3 size: 11 residues. The germline CDR1 and CDR2 sequences are MNHEY and SVGAGI. This CDR3 reads CASTQENTIYF. The CDR3 nucleotides read TGTGCCAGCACCCAGGAAAACACCATATATTTT.

J is TRBJ2-1 and V is TRBV5-6, with 10 nucleotides matching TRBD2. The CDR3 sequence is 18 residues long. Per germline, CDR1 SGHDT and CDR2 YYEEEE. Germline trimming cut 4 bases from V and 6 bases from J; bases unmatched to any gene: 16. CDR3 protein: CASSPYPGPSGSPNEQFF. In DNA, the CDR3 is TGTGCCAGCAGCCCATATCCGGGGCCTAGCGGGAGTCCCAATGAGCAGTTCTTC.

This clone has just one count. This chain uses TRBV28 with TRBJ1-5, with 11 bases lining up with TRBD1. V was pared by 5 bases and J by 5 bases, with 5 bases of the junction left unmatched. From germline, CDR1 is MDHEN and CDR2 SYDVKM. CDR3 length equals 15 residues. CDR3: CASSKSDRGHQPQHF. CDR3 in DNA: TGTGCCAGCAGTAAGTCGGACAGGGGGCATCAGCCCCAGCATTTT.

The chain uses TRBV18 and TRBJ1-5, with D unresolved. CDR1 KGHSH and CDR2 LQKENI come from the germline V gene. The CDR3 is 14 residues long. Trimming removed 5 bases at V and 3 bases at J, with 11 bases between. CDR3 residues: CASSKGRDNQPQHF. The CDR3 bases are TGTGCCAGCTCAAAAGGGCGGGACAATCAGCCCCAGCATTTT.

This chain uses TRBV7-9 with TRBJ1-4; D is ambiguous. The CDR3 consists of 15 residues. CDR1 is SEHNR and CDR2 is FQNEAQ in the germline V gene (reference sequence). V lost 1 base, J lost 8 bases, and 14 bases lay in between. This CDR3 is CASSLGSQAGEKLFF. CDR3 bases: TGTGCCAGCAGCTTAGGGTCCCAGGCGGGGGAAAAACTGTTTTTT.

The V gene is TRBV7-3, the J gene TRBJ2-7; the match to TRBD1 covers 7 bases. The CDR3 runs 15 residues. Germline values: CDR1 SGHTA, CDR2 FQGTGA. V lost 1 base, J lost 0 bases, and 3 bases stayed unmatched. CDR3 bases: TGTGCCAGCAGCTTAAACGCAGGGGGCTCCTACGAGCAGTACTTC. Translation: CASSLNAGGSYEQYF.

The rearrangement uses TRBV5-4 and TRBJ1-1; D gene ambiguous. CDR1 and CDR2 from the germline V gene are SGHNT and YYREEE (reference sequence). This CDR3 is 14 amino acids long. The ends were cut back, 0 bases at V and 2 bases at J, with 8 bases in the middle. The CDR3 loop reads CASSLAYSNTEAFF. DNA of the CDR3: TGTGCCAGCAGCTTGGCCTACAGTAACACTGAAGCTTTCTTT.

The chain uses TRBV7-9 and TRBJ2-1; D is unresolved. Germline CDR1 SEHNR, CDR2 FQNEAQ (reference sequence). V was trimmed by 1 base and J by 4 bases, leaving 8 bases between them. The CDR3 extends over 14 amino acids. CDR3 in amino acids: CASSLVADYNEQFF. The CDR3 DNA reads as TGTGCCAGCAGCTTAGTCGCGGATTACAATGAGCAGTTCTTC.

This clone was seen only once. The chain combines TRBV4-3 with TRBJ2-2; 12 positions match TRBD1. Germline loops: CDR1 LGHNA, CDR2 YSLEER. The CDR3 loop spans 19 amino acids. With 2 bases clipped from V and 6 bases from J, the junction kept 13 bases outside the gene matches. CDR3 region: CASSQHGTGGDYQAGELFF. CDR3 nucleotide sequence: TGCGCCAGCAGCCAACACGGGACAGGGGGCGACTATCAGGCCGGGGAGCTGTTTTTT.

V usage is TRBV7-9 and J usage is TRBJ1-6, with D perhaps TRBD1 (6 bases). V shed 5 bases and J shed 5 bases, with 13 bases lying between them. The CDR3 extends over 15 amino acids. The germline V gene has CDR1 SEHNR and CDR2 FQNEAQ (reference sequence). The CDR3 DNA follows: TGTGCCAGCAGCAGAAACAGGGTCGATAATTCACCCCTCCACTTT. It specifies CASSRNRVDNSPLHF.

This chain links TRBV27 with TRBJ1-2; the match to TRBD1 covers 7 bases. Germline CDR1 and CDR2: MNHEY and SMNVEV (reference sequence). Losses at the gene ends were 0 bases for V and 7 bases for J; bases not matched to a gene: 11. The CDR3 is 16 amino acids. The CDR3 DNA reads TGTGCCAGCAGTTTATCAGGGTTGCAGGGGGTTGCTGGCTACACCTTC. Protein sequence: CASSLSGLQGVAGYTF.

This clone was detected once. The gene calls are TRBV19 and TRBJ2-1, with TRBD2 matching over 15 bases. Germline CDR1 and CDR2: LNHDA and SQIVND (reference sequence). V was pared by 4 bases and J by 0 bases, with 10 bases of the junction left unmatched. This CDR3 contains 20 residues. In DNA form, the CDR3 reads TGTGCCAGTAGTACCTCGGGACTAGCGGGAGGCCCAAGCTCCTACAATGAGCAGTTCTTC. Translated, it gives CASSTSGLAGGPSSYNEQFF.

The rearrangement links TRBV7-2 to TRBJ2-1, with TRBD1 matching 7 bases. V was clipped by 6 bases and J by 6 bases; unmatched bases: 8. In germline, CDR1 is SGHTA, CDR2 FQGNSA. There are 14 residues in the CDR3. The CDR3 is CASSRNAGGNEQFF. CDR3 bases: TGTGCCAGCAGTCGAAATGCAGGGGGCAATGAGCAGTTCTTC.